This T cell receptor beta chain was profiled in a study of blood T cell repertoires in COVID-19 (TCRdb year 2020). For the study in its entirety: Samples covering the acute and convalescent phases of COVID-19 were provided by collaborators in the United States, Italy and Spain. The material from the prospective study consisted of cDNA or gDNA derived from T cells, B-cell-depleted T cells, or PBMCs. The dataset comprised deeply sampled blood TCRbeta repertoires from subjects exposed to, actively infected with, or recovered from COVID-19. The repertoires were released in a freely available public database meant as a resource for research on the immune response to SARS-CoV-2. The samples were drawn from the first 160 participants of the ongoing ImmuneRACE study and from about 1,200 subjects provided by 6 global collaborators. Sample metadata almost always included a de-identified subject ID, COVID-19 status, age in years and sex. HLA class I and class II types, where available, came from metadata supplied by the sample provider rather than from assay-based typing.

The germline V gene (reference sequence) gives CDR1 as MNHEY and CDR2 as SMNVEV. Measured from the cysteine to the phenylalanine, the CDR3 is 15 residues long. Only the CDR3 part of the read is kept: 45 bases, read in frame from the first base. The V end loses 6 bases and the J end loses 9 bases, and a stretch of 22 bases separates them. The sample holds one count of this clone. Its antigen is still unknown. No much larger clone exists at a distance of one base, and base qualities are not known. The study at large found these results: How much clinical and demographic metadata was included differed by source and by participant, and the metadata was provided uncurated.

Whole blood was collected in K2EDTA tubes by collaborating institutions according to the institutions' own protocols. Collaborator samples were shipped for TCRbeta analysis as frozen whole blood, isolated PBMCs, or DNA extracted from either sample type. TCRbeta CDR3 regions were amplified from genomic DNA by means of the immunoSEQ Assay, a bias-controlled multiplex PCR. Under the source paper's analysis protocol: Within the assay, amplification of reference gene primers was used to estimate how many nucleated cells each sample contained. To quantify the absolute abundance of each unique TCRbeta CDR3 rearrangement, sequence reads were collapsed and filtered. Productive Simpson clonality was computed per sample as the square root of Simpson's diversity index over productive rearrangements. TCRdb obtained this table from immuneACCESS and retained in-frame rearrangements with V and J assigned. These tables miss some clones; where compared with another copy, unresolved V genes account for less than half of the shortfall, and the remainder is unexplained. V and J calls and clone size are given by that table; D and trimming were obtained from the DNA. The sample table contains under 55,000 clones; only one count was recorded for 79% of them. The ten top clones hold about 25% of the sample.

The receptor was derived from a man between 65 and 79 years old with acute or convalescent COVID-19. The rearranged segments are TRBV27 and TRBJ2-3; the D gene is perhaps TRBD2, on 6 matching bases. The sequencing input was peripheral blood. CDR3 sequence: CASRGFGLAQVTQYF. The DNA is as follows: TGTGCCAGCAGGGGCTTCGGCCTAGCGCAGGTCACGCAGTATTTT.